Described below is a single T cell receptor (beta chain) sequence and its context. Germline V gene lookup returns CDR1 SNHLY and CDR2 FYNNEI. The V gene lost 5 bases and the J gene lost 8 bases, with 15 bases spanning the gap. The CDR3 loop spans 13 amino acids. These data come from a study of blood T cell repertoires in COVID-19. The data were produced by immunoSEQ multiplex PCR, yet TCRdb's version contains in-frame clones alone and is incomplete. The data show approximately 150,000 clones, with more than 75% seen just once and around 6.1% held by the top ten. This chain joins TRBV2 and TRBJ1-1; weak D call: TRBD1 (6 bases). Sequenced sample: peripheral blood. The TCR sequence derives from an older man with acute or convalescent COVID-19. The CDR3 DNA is TGTGCCAGCAGTAACAGGGACGGGACCGAAGCTTTCTTT. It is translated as CASSNRDGTEAFF. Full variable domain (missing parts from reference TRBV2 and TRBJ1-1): EPEVTQTPSHQVTQMGQEVILRCVPISNHLYFYWYRQILGQKVEFLVSFYNNEISEKSEIFDDQFSVERPDGSNFTLKIRSTKLEDSAMYFCASSNRDGTEAFFGQGTRLTVV.